These T cell receptor beta chains were read from a single sample in a study of T cell responses to AZD1222 COVID-19 vaccine. Data came from immunoSEQ multiplex PCR; TCRdb stores just in-frame clones and leaves some out. This repertoire shows approximately 110,000 clones, roughly 85% found once; its top ten account for 2.5%. Sequenced material: peripheral blood, taken 28 days after the second AZD1222 dose. The source is an adult who received the AZD1222 COVID-19 vaccine. The CDR3 runs from the conserved cysteine through the conserved F or W. The D gene is left open where the match is weak. Expanded clones are given a class, and other clones once, few, many or no size at all.

J gene	D gene	clone size	V gene	CDR3 protein	CDR3 DNA
TRBJ2-1	TRBD2	.	TRBV5-4	CASSSTGTSGRYEQFF	TGTGCCAGCAGTTCTACTGGGACTAGCGGGAGGTATGAGCAGTTCTTC
TRBJ1-6	.	.	TRBV9	CASSPRTVGSPLHF	TGTGCCAGCAGCCCCCGGACAGTAGGGTCACCCCTCCACTTT
TRBJ2-7	.	.	TRBV5-4	CASRSAGYEQYF	TGTGCCAGCAGGTCCGCGGGCTACGAGCAGTACTTC
TRBJ1-5	.	.	TRBV27	CASSPKRAGASQPQHF	TGTGCCAGCAGCCCGAAACGAGCAGGGGCCAGTCAGCCCCAGCATTTT
TRBJ2-1	TRBD2	.	TRBV10-3	CAISLGSGSGNEQFF	TGTGCCATCAGTCTTGGTAGCGGGAGTGGGAATGAGCAGTTCTTC
TRBJ1-1	TRBD1	.	TRBV7-3	CASSLESGGYTEAFF	TGTGCCAGCAGCTTGGAGTCAGGGGGCTACACTGAAGCTTTCTTT
TRBJ1-6	TRBD1	.	TRBV2	CASSDRQGAPSPLHF	TGTGCCAGCAGTGATAGACAGGGGGCGCCTTCACCCCTCCACTTT
TRBJ1-4	.	.	TRBV19	CASSVRGGEKLFF	TGTGCCAGTAGTGTAAGGGGCGGGGAAAAACTGTTTTTT
TRBJ2-7	.	.	TRBV4-1	CASSQVGSADYEQYF	TGCGCCAGCAGCCAAGTGGGTAGCGCCGACTACGAGCAGTACTTC
TRBJ1-4	.	.	TRBV5-1	CASSLGTVQNEKLFF	TGCGCCAGCAGCTTGGGGACAGTTCAAAATGAAAAACTGTTTTTT
TRBJ2-1	.	once	TRBV10-3	CAISELPGGQQFF	TGTGCCATCAGTGAGTTACCCGGCGGCCAGCAGTTCTTC
TRBJ2-2	TRBD2	.	TRBV27	CASSSYTRTSGRSNTGELFF	TGTGCCAGCAGTTCATACACCCGGACTAGCGGGAGGTCTAACACCGGGGAGCTGTTTTTT
TRBJ2-1	TRBD2	.	TRBV5-1	CASSLQGLAMTSPGQFF	TGCGCCAGCAGCTTGCAGGGACTAGCAATGACCTCACCGGGGCAGTTCTTC
TRBJ1-3	.	few	TRBV28	CASSPSDISGNTIYF	TGTGCCAGCAGTCCCTCTGATATCTCTGGAAACACCATATATTTT
TRBJ1-4	.	.	TRBV28	CASRQGGVTNEKLFF	TGTGCCAGCAGACAAGGGGGGGTAACTAATGAAAAACTGTTTTTT
TRBJ1-1	.	once	TRBV12-3/TRBV12-4	CASSLSSYTEAFF	TGTGCCAGCAGTTTATCAAGCTACACTGAAGCTTTCTTT
TRBJ1-2	TRBD1	.	TRBV5-4	CASSRQGTSYGYTF	TGTGCCAGCAGCCGACAGGGAACCTCCTATGGCTACACCTTC
TRBJ2-1	.	.	TRBV19	CASSPDLEYEQFF	TGTGCCAGTAGTCCCGATCTAGAATATGAGCAGTTCTTC
TRBJ2-1	TRBD2	few	TRBV5-1	CASSLGSSGRAYNEQFF	TGCGCCAGCAGCTTGGGTTCGAGCGGGAGGGCCTACAATGAGCAGTTCTTC
TRBJ2-1	.	once	TRBV5-4	CASSFVTGANNEQFF	TGTGCCAGCAGCTTCGTTACCGGGGCCAACAATGAGCAGTTCTTC
TRBJ1-1	.	.	TRBV6-5	CASRSGGGTNTEAFF	TGTGCCAGCAGATCGGGAGGGGGGACGAACACTGAAGCTTTCTTT
TRBJ1-1	.	.	TRBV2	CASTTAGSTEAFF	TGTGCCAGCACGACAGCGGGAAGCACTGAAGCTTTCTTT
TRBJ2-3	TRBD2	once	TRBV10-3	CAISPTSGGTDTQYF	TGTGCCATCAGCCCAACTAGCGGAGGGACAGATACGCAGTATTTT
TRBJ2-3	TRBD1	once	TRBV5-1	CASSSQGAKDTQYF	TGCGCCAGCAGCTCCCAGGGGGCGAAAGATACGCAGTATTTT
TRBJ1-2	.	once	TRBV19	CASSINTLGYTF	TGTGCCAGTAGTATAAATACCCTCGGCTACACCTTC
TRBJ2-2	TRBD1	.	TRBV9	CASSPTGPLNTGELFF	TGTGCCAGCAGCCCGACAGGGCCATTGAACACCGGGGAGCTGTTTTTT
TRBJ2-1	TRBD2	.	TRBV3-1/TRBV3-2	CASSQGPLASGRPYNEQFF	TGTGCCAGCAGCCAAGGCCCCCTGGCTAGCGGGAGACCCTACAATGAGCAGTTCTTC
TRBJ2-5	TRBD1	.	TRBV4-2	CASQWTGEETQYF	TGTGCCAGCCAGTGGACAGGGGAAGAGACCCAGTACTTC
TRBJ2-7	TRBD2	.	TRBV25-1	CASSDLAGGPEKNYEQYF	TGTGCCAGCAGTGATCTAGCGGGAGGGCCCGAAAAAAACTACGAGCAGTACTTC
TRBJ2-3	TRBD2	.	TRBV3-1/TRBV3-2	CASSLAGGPTDTQYF	TGTGCCAGCAGCCTAGCGGGAGGGCCAACAGATACGCAGTATTTT
TRBJ2-1	.	.	TRBV5-6	CASSPRGLDEQFF	TGTGCCAGCAGCCCCCGGGGCCTCGATGAGCAGTTCTTC
TRBJ2-7	.	.	TRBV2	CASSKLGGSYEQYF	TGTGCCAGCAGCAAACTAGGGGGGTCCTACGAGCAGTACTTC
TRBJ1-5	TRBD1	.	TRBV2	CASRPEGASNQPQHF	TGTGCCAGCAGGCCTGAGGGGGCGAGCAATCAGCCCCAGCATTTT
TRBJ1-1	.	.	TRBV7-9	CASSLAQGNTEAFF	TGTGCCAGCAGCTTAGCGCAGGGGAACACTGAAGCTTTCTTT
TRBJ2-1	TRBD2	.	TRBV29-1	CSVELGLAGYDNEQFF	TGCAGCGTTGAGTTAGGGCTAGCGGGCTATGACAATGAGCAGTTCTTC
TRBJ2-7	TRBD2	.	TRBV4-2	CASSQESGESSYEQYF	TGTGCCAGCAGCCAGGAGAGCGGGGAGAGCTCCTACGAGCAGTACTTC
TRBJ1-2	.	.	TRBV12-1	CASSSRSDLGDRVYGYTF	TGTGCCAGCAGTTCCCGGTCGGACCTGGGGGACAGGGTCTATGGCTACACCTTC
TRBJ2-1	.	.	TRBV9	CASSAPLSGRSYNEQFF	TGTGCCAGCAGCGCGCCACTTAGCGGTCGCTCCTACAATGAGCAGTTCTTC
TRBJ2-2	TRBD2	.	TRBV7-9	CASSQPRLERGIGELFF	TGTGCCAGCAGTCAACCCAGACTAGAGCGGGGGATCGGGGAGCTGTTTTTT
TRBJ1-6	.	.	TRBV2	CASSEIRGNSPLHF	TGTGCCAGCAGTGAAATCAGGGGAAATTCACCCCTCCACTTT
TRBJ2-7	.	.	TRBV19	CASRQTTQHYEQYF	TGTGCCAGTAGACAAACTACCCAACACTACGAGCAGTACTTC
TRBJ1-1	.	.	TRBV4-1	CASSRSRTNTEAFF	TGCGCCAGCAGCCGCAGTAGAACTAACACTGAAGCTTTCTTT
TRBJ1-5	.	.	TRBV3-1/TRBV3-2	CASSQDIGSNQPQHF	TGTGCCAGCAGCCAAGATATTGGGAGCAATCAGCCCCAGCATTTT
TRBJ2-1	.	.	TRBV10-3	CAISESRRAGNNEQFF	TGTGCCATCAGTGAGTCGAGGAGGGCCGGGAACAATGAGCAGTTCTTC
TRBJ2-3	TRBD2	.	TRBV4-3	CASSRTSGATDTQYF	TGCGCCAGCAGCCGAACTAGCGGGGCCACAGATACGCAGTATTTT
TRBJ1-1	.	.	TRBV5-1	CASSISLTAMDTEAFF	TGCGCCAGCAGCATTTCCCTGACAGCCATGGACACTGAAGCTTTCTTT
TRBJ1-4	.	.	TRBV9	CASSVGPVQANEKLFF	TGTGCCAGCAGCGTAGGGCCCGTTCAAGCTAATGAAAAACTGTTTTTT
TRBJ2-3	.	.	TRBV18	CASSTEGGPTDTQYF	TGTGCCAGCTCCACCGAGGGGGGCCCCACGGATACGCAGTATTTT
TRBJ2-7	.	once	TRBV3-1/TRBV3-2	CASSTRTDYEQYF	TGTGCCAGCAGCACTCGGACGGACTACGAGCAGTACTTC
TRBJ2-1	TRBD2	.	TRBV28	CASSLASGNEQFF	TGTGCCAGCAGTTTGGCTAGCGGGAATGAGCAGTTCTTC
TRBJ2-7	.	.	TRBV18	CASSPDTSSYEQYF	TGTGCCAGCTCACCAGACACATCCTCCTACGAGCAGTACTTC
TRBJ1-1	TRBD1	.	TRBV7-3	CASSSQGGMNTEAFF	TGTGCCAGCAGCTCCCAGGGGGGAATGAACACTGAAGCTTTCTTT
TRBJ1-5	TRBD1	.	TRBV2	CASSKGAGQPQHF	TGTGCCAGCAGTAAGGGGGCAGGTCAGCCCCAGCATTTT